These 28 T cell receptor beta chains were sequenced from one sample in a study of T cell responses to AZD1222 COVID-19 vaccine. Libraries were prepared by immunoSEQ multiplex PCR; TCRdb keeps only in-frame clonotypes and omits some of them. The repertoire holds 110,000 to 150,000 clones, more than 85% seen once, with roughly 2.8% in the top ten. The sample was peripheral blood, taken on day 0 of AZD1222 vaccination. The receptors originated from an adult in good health.

The chain combines TRBV19 with TRBJ1-2; D might be TRBD1 (5 bases). Germline V gene sequence: CDR1 LNHDA, CDR2 SQIVND (reference sequence). The CDR3 sequence is 12 residues long. V shed 7 bases and J shed 5 bases, with 11 bases lying between them. In DNA form, the CDR3 reads TGTGCCAGTACCTCCGGGGCGTATGGCTACACCTTC. This translates into CASTSGAYGYTF.

The rearrangement uses TRBV19 and TRBJ1-5; D is possibly TRBD1 (5 bases). CDR3 length equals 14 residues. Deletions cut 3 bases from V and 3 bases from J, with 9 bases between. The germline CDR1 and CDR2 sequences are LNHDA and SQIVND (reference sequence). The CDR3 protein is CASSIRGYNQPQHF. The CDR3 DNA reads as TGTGCCAGTAGTATTAGGGGTTACAATCAGCCCCAGCATTTT.

This clone was seen a single time. The chain joins TRBV5-6 to TRBJ1-1, with a possible D match to TRBD1 (5 bases). Germline values: CDR1 SGHDT, CDR2 YYEEEE. Trimming took 4 bases from V and 0 from J, leaving 10 bases between them. There are 14 residues in the CDR3. The chain's CDR3 is CASSRGPMNTEAFF. As DNA, the CDR3 is TGTGCCAGCAGCAGGGGACCCATGAACACTGAAGCTTTCTTT.

This rearrangement joins TRBV19 to TRBJ2-1; D unresolved. Trimming left V 3 bases short and J 0 bases short, with 9 bases between. The CDR3 consists of 15 residues. Germline V gene data show CDR1 as LNHDA and CDR2 as SQIVND (reference sequence). CDR3 loop: CASSMVLSSYNEQFF. CDR3 bases: TGTGCCAGTAGTATGGTGCTAAGCTCCTACAATGAGCAGTTCTTC. Together with reference TRBV19 and TRBJ2-1, the CDR3 gives the full variable domain: DGGITQSPKYLFRKEGQNVTLSCEQNLNHDAMYWYRQDPGQGLRLIYYSQIVNDFQKGDIAEGYSVSREKKESFPLTVTSAQKNPTAFYLCASSMVLSSYNEQFFGPGTRLTVL.

The chain uses TRBV6-5 and TRBJ1-2, with D perhaps matching TRBD1 (6 bases). This CDR3 has 13 residues. Trimming removed 2 bases from V and 4 bases from J, with 8 bases in between. Germline-derived CDR1 and CDR2 are MNHEY and SVGAGI. CDR3 DNA sequence: TGTGCCAGCAGTTACGCCAGGGGCTATGGCTACACCTTC. This codes for CASSYARGYGYTF.

CDR3 bases: TGTGCCAGCAGCTTAACGAGGGAGACCCAGTACTTC. Translating it yields CASSLTRETQYF. This chain joins TRBV5-6 and TRBJ2-5; the D is unclear. The CDR3 is 12 residues long. V lost 2 bases, J lost 5 bases, and 7 bases lay in between. CDR1 and CDR2 from the germline V gene are SGHDT and YYEEEE. Full variable domain (missing parts from reference TRBV5-6 and TRBJ2-5): DAGVTQSPTHLIKTRGQQVTLRCSPKSGHDTVSWYQQALGQGPQFIFQYYEEEERQRGNFPDRFSGHQFPNYSSELNVNALLLGDSALYLCASSLTRETQYFGPGTRLLVL.

This chain links TRBV6-5 with TRBJ2-1; D gene uncertain. The germline V gene encodes CDR1 MNHEY and CDR2 SVGAGI. The CDR3 consists of 11 residues. V was shortened by 7 bases and J by 5 bases, with 6 bases between the two germline ends. This CDR3 reads CASTENNEQFF. As DNA, the CDR3 is TGTGCCAGCACGGAAAACAATGAGCAGTTCTTC.

The chain uses TRBV21-1 and TRBJ1-2; the DNA was not compared with TRBD1, the D call given in the table. TRBV21-1 is labeled a pseudogene. The CDR3 length is 14 residues. The DNA of the CDR3 is TGTGCCAACCGACAGGGGGCCCCCATGGATGGCTACACCTTC. It is translated as CANRQGAPMDGYTF.

CDR3 sequence reads: CASTRGGEYQETQYF. The CDR3, as DNA: TGTGCCAGCACCCGGGGGGGGGAATACCAAGAGACCCAGTACTTC. The chain is built from TRBV5-4 and TRBJ2-5; TRBD2 matches 8 bases. The CDR3 length is 15 residues. Germline V CDR1 and CDR2: SGHNT, YYREEE (reference sequence). The ends lost 6 bases at V and 0 bases at J; junction bases unmatched: 7.

The table lists this clone with a count of one. The gene calls are TRBV6-1 and TRBJ1-2, with D hard to call. The length of the CDR3 is 12 residues. Germline CDR1 is MNHNS and CDR2 is SASEGT. Trimming pared 1 base from V and 4 bases from J, leaving 4 bases between. Here the CDR3 DNA reads TGTGCCAGCAGTGAAGGCTCCTATGGCTACACCTTC. This translates into CASSEGSYGYTF.

The CDR3 DNA is TGCGCCAGCAGCCAACGGCCCAATTCACCCCTCCACTTT. Amino acids: CASSQRPNSPLHF. This chain connects TRBV4-3 to TRBJ1-6; D unclear. Trimming left V 2 bases short and J 7 bases short, with 6 bases between. This CDR3 contains 13 residues. The germline V gene encodes CDR1 LGHNA and CDR2 YSLEER.

The chain is built from TRBV29-1 and TRBJ2-7, with D perhaps matching TRBD2 (6 bases). Trimming shortened V by 4 bases and J by 0 bases, and 10 bases separated the two germline ends. The CDR3 runs to 13 residues. Germline V gene sequence: CDR1 SQVTM, CDR2 ANQGSEA. The CDR3 here is CSVVRGLSYEQYF. In DNA form, the CDR3 reads TGCAGCGTTGTAAGGGGACTCTCCTACGAGCAGTACTTC.

This chain links TRBV4-2 with TRBJ2-7, with D possibly being TRBD1 (6 bases). Trimming left V 1 base short and J 0 bases short, with 10 bases between. The CDR3 is made up of 15 amino acids. Germline V gives CDR1 LGHNA, CDR2 YNFKEQ. The DNA of the CDR3 is TGTGCCAGCAGCCAAGGTGGGACATCCTCCTACGAGCAGTACTTC. Translating it yields CASSQGGTSSYEQYF.

The chain carries TRBV28 and TRBJ2-5; D is perhaps TRBD1 (6 bases). This CDR3 contains 14 residues. The germline V gene encodes CDR1 MDHEN and CDR2 SYDVKM. Between the trimmed V and J ends, which lost 10 bases and 3 bases, there was a span of 18 bases. The CDR3 nucleotides read TGTGCCACCACGGTAGGGACACAAAAAGAGACCCAGTACTTC. Its protein product is CATTVGTQKETQYF.

This clone was counted once. The chain links TRBV2 to TRBJ1-1, with D perhaps TRBD1 (5 bases). V lost 3 bases and J lost 2, with 10 bases in between. Germline lookup yields CDR1 SNHLY and CDR2 FYNNEI. The CDR3 consists of 14 residues. CDR3 sequence (DNA): TGTGCCAGCAGTGATACAGGCTTTAACACTGAAGCTTTCTTT. It translates to CASSDTGFNTEAFF.

The V gene is TRBV14, the J gene TRBJ2-6; unclear D gene. Germline CDR1 SGHDN, CDR2 FVKESK. V was cut by 2 bases and J by 1 base, with 9 bases left in between. The CDR3 spans 16 residues. Written as DNA, the CDR3 is TGTGCCAGCAGCCAATTTAGGGTTTCTGGGGCCAACGTCCTGACTTTC. Translation gives CASSQFRVSGANVLTF.

This chain connects TRBV10-3 to TRBJ1-2, with a weak D call TRBD1 (6 bases). V was shortened by 6 bases and J by 6 bases, with 8 bases between the two germline ends. The CDR3 sequence is 11 residues long. Germline V gene lookup returns CDR1 ENHRY and CDR2 SYGVKD. The CDR3 region has the DNA TGTGCCATCAGGGACAGTCATGGCTACACCTTC. Amino acid sequence: CAIRDSHGYTF.

V gene TRBV6-5 combines with J gene TRBJ1-2, with a tentative D call TRBD1 (6 bases). Trimming took off 6 bases at V and 7 bases at J, with 12 bases between the two ends. CDR3 size: 12 residues. Germline V lookup: CDR1 MNHEY, CDR2 SVGAGI. The DNA of the CDR3 is TGTGCCAGCAGACTCACAGGGTCTGGCTACACCTTC. Its protein product is CASRLTGSGYTF.

The chain links TRBV7-9 to TRBJ1-2, with TRBD1 matching over 10 bases. This CDR3 has 15 residues. Germline CDR1 and CDR2: SEHNR and FQNEAQ (reference sequence). V lost 5 bases and J lost 7; bases outside the gene matches: 10. The CDR3 bases are TGTGCCAGCAGCCCGTCGGGACAGGGGTGGGGTGGCTACACCTTC. It specifies CASSPSGQGWGGYTF.

V gene TRBV19 combines with J gene TRBJ1-4; 7 positions agree with TRBD1. Trimming cost V 6 bases and J 6 bases; bases outside gene matches: 4. The germline CDR1 and CDR2 sequences are LNHDA and SQIVND (reference sequence). The CDR3 loop spans 13 amino acids. The CDR3: CASRRTGDEKLFF. CDR3 nucleotide sequence: TGTGCCAGTAGAAGGACAGGAGATGAAAAACTGTTTTTT.

The V and J genes are TRBV15 and TRBJ2-1; tentatively, D is TRBD2 (5 bases). From germline, CDR1 is LNHNV and CDR2 YYDKDF (reference sequence). This CDR3 region has 12 residues. The V gene lost 6 bases and the J gene lost 9 bases, with 12 bases spanning the gap. In DNA, the CDR3 is TGTGCCACCAGGGCGGGCGAGTTTGAGCAGTTCTTC. It codes for CATRAGEFEQFF.

This clone was found a few times. The gene calls are TRBV2 and TRBJ2-7; D gene ambiguous. Germline CDR1 SNHLY, CDR2 FYNNEI. The CDR3 has 15 amino acids. The V gene lost 8 bases and the J gene lost 3 bases, with 20 bases spanning the gap. CDR3 residues: CASGSGTAGFYEQYF. CDR3 in DNA: TGTGCCAGCGGTTCTGGAACAGCCGGATTCTACGAGCAGTACTTC.

The chain joins TRBV9 to TRBJ2-3; unclear D gene. CDR3 size: 13 residues. V lost 2 bases to trimming and J lost 10 bases, with 14 bases between them. Germline CDR1 and CDR2: SGDLS and YYNGEE. This CDR3 is CASSVTRQDPQYF. The CDR3 DNA reads as TGTGCCAGCAGCGTCACTCGCCAGGATCCGCAGTATTTT.

The genes are TRBV4-2 and TRBJ1-2, with TRBD1 identical over 7 bases. Trimming cost V 4 bases and J 0 bases; bases outside gene matches: 8. Germline CDR1 LGHNA, CDR2 YNFKEQ. This CDR3 is 16 amino acids long. The CDR3 coding sequence is TGTGCCAGCAGCCTTGCGACAGGGAAAGCTAACTATGGCTACACCTTC. Translation: CASSLATGKANYGYTF.

V is TRBV10-3 and J is TRBJ2-6; D not certain. The CDR3 runs 14 residues. Germline V gives CDR1 ENHRY, CDR2 SYGVKD. V gave up 0 bases and J gave up 4 bases, with 4 bases separating them. The CDR3: CAISESMGANVLTF. The CDR3 bases are TGTGCCATCAGTGAGTCGATGGGGGCCAACGTCCTGACTTTC.

The V gene is TRBV28, the J gene TRBJ1-4; a weak D match, TRBD1 (5 bases). The CDR3 spans 12 residues. The germline V and J ends were trimmed by 7 bases and 5 bases, with 8 bases remaining between them. The germline V gene encodes CDR1 MDHEN and CDR2 SYDVKM. CDR3 amino acids: CASNAGNEKLFF. CDR3 bases: TGTGCCAGCAATGCAGGGAATGAAAAACTGTTTTTT. The whole variable domain, remainder taken from reference TRBV28 and TRBJ1-4, is DVKVTQSSRYLVKRTGEKVFLECVQDMDHENMFWYRQDPGLGLRLIYFSYDVKMKEKGDIPEGYSVSREKKERFSLILESASTNQTSMYLCASNAGNEKLFFGSGTQLSVL.

This chain joins TRBV27 and TRBJ2-1, with D tentatively TRBD2 (5 bases). The V end lost 7 bases, the J end lost 3 bases, and 13 bases lay between the germline ends. The CDR3 runs to 14 residues. Germline values: CDR1 MNHEY, CDR2 SMNVEV (reference sequence). The CDR3 region has the DNA TGTGCCAGCACCTCAGCACTAGGCTACAATGAGCAGTTCTTC. Its translation: CASTSALGYNEQFF.

The gene calls are TRBV4-2 and TRBJ2-2; maybe TRBD1 (6 bases). The V and J ends lost 4 bases and 9 bases respectively, with 21 bases between them. This CDR3 contains 16 residues. CDR1 is LGHNA and CDR2 is YNFKEQ in the germline V gene. CDR3 sequence reads: CASSRGVSTGRRELFF. The DNA for the CDR3 is TGTGCCAGCAGCCGGGGTGTATCGACAGGCCGAAGGGAGCTGTTTTTT.